This T cell receptor beta chain was sequenced for a study of blood T cell repertoires in COVID-19. Study-wide context: Samples of COVID-19 (acute and convalescent) were obtained from the United States, Italy and Spain. From T cells, B-cell-depleted T cells, or PBMCs came the material, which was cDNA or gDNA.

CDR1 and CDR2 from the germline V gene are SGHTA and FQGTGA. V trimming: 5 bases; J trimming: 12 bases; junction bases outside the gene matches: 8. The CDR3 spans 12 residues. Authors' data handling: Estimation of nucleated cell counts relied on the amplification of reference gene primers. Assay: immunoSEQ multiplex PCR; the TCRdb copy retains only in-frame clones and omits some. The V and J calls and clone size come from that table; D and trimming were worked out from the DNA. In the table there are approximately 150,000 clones, over 80% of which are singletons. The receptor's source is an elderly man with acute or convalescent COVID-19. Sequencing used peripheral blood. V usage is TRBV7-3 and J usage is TRBJ1-1; TRBD1 matches 8 bases. The CDR3 sequence: CASSPRTGPTFF. DNA for the CDR3: TGTGCCAGCAGCCCGCGGACAGGGCCAACTTTCTTT.